The entry that follows covers one T cell receptor (beta chain) sequence. Antigen unknown. The sample is drawn from a study of OX40 agonist ivuxolimab in advanced cancers. Study-level results: Both CD4+ and CD8+ T cell populations in blood had undergone clonal expansion by week 6 at 0.1 to 3.0 mg/kg. Clonal expansion was among the lowest in partial responders at 0.1-3.0 mg/kg, especially CD8+. On average, CD8+ T cells had more expanded clones than CD4+.

Sequencing used immunoSEQ multiplex PCR; TCRdb keeps in-frame clones, though not all of them. The sample includes over 50,000 clones, around 88% of them seen just once. V was shortened by 5 bases and J by 1 base, with 18 bases between the two germline ends. Germline assignment: CDR1 SGHTS and CDR2 YDEGEE. CDR3 length: 17 amino acids. The source material was CD4+ or CD8+ T cells sorted from blood, sampled in a trial of the OX40 agonist ivuxolimab. The rearrangement joins TRBV5-8 to TRBJ1-4; no definite D call. The TCR sequence derives from an adult with an advanced solid tumor such as melanoma, head and neck, liver or kidney cancer. In DNA form, the CDR3 reads TGTGCCAGCAGGCCCGGACGGTCCCTACTAACTAATGAAAAACTGTTTTTT. It yields the protein CASRPGRSLLTNEKLFF.